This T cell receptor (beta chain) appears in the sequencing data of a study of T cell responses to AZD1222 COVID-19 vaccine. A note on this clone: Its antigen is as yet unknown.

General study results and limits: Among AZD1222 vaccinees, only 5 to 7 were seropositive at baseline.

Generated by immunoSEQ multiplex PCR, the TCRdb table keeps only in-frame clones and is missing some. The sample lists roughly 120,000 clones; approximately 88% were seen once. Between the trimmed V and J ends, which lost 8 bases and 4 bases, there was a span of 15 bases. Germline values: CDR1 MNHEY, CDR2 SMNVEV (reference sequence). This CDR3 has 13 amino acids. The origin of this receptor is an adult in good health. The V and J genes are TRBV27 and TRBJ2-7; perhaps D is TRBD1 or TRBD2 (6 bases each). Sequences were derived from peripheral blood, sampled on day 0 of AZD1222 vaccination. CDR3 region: CASQGGQRYEQYF. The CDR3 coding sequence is TGTGCCAGCCAAGGGGGGCAGCGGTACGAGCAGTACTTC.